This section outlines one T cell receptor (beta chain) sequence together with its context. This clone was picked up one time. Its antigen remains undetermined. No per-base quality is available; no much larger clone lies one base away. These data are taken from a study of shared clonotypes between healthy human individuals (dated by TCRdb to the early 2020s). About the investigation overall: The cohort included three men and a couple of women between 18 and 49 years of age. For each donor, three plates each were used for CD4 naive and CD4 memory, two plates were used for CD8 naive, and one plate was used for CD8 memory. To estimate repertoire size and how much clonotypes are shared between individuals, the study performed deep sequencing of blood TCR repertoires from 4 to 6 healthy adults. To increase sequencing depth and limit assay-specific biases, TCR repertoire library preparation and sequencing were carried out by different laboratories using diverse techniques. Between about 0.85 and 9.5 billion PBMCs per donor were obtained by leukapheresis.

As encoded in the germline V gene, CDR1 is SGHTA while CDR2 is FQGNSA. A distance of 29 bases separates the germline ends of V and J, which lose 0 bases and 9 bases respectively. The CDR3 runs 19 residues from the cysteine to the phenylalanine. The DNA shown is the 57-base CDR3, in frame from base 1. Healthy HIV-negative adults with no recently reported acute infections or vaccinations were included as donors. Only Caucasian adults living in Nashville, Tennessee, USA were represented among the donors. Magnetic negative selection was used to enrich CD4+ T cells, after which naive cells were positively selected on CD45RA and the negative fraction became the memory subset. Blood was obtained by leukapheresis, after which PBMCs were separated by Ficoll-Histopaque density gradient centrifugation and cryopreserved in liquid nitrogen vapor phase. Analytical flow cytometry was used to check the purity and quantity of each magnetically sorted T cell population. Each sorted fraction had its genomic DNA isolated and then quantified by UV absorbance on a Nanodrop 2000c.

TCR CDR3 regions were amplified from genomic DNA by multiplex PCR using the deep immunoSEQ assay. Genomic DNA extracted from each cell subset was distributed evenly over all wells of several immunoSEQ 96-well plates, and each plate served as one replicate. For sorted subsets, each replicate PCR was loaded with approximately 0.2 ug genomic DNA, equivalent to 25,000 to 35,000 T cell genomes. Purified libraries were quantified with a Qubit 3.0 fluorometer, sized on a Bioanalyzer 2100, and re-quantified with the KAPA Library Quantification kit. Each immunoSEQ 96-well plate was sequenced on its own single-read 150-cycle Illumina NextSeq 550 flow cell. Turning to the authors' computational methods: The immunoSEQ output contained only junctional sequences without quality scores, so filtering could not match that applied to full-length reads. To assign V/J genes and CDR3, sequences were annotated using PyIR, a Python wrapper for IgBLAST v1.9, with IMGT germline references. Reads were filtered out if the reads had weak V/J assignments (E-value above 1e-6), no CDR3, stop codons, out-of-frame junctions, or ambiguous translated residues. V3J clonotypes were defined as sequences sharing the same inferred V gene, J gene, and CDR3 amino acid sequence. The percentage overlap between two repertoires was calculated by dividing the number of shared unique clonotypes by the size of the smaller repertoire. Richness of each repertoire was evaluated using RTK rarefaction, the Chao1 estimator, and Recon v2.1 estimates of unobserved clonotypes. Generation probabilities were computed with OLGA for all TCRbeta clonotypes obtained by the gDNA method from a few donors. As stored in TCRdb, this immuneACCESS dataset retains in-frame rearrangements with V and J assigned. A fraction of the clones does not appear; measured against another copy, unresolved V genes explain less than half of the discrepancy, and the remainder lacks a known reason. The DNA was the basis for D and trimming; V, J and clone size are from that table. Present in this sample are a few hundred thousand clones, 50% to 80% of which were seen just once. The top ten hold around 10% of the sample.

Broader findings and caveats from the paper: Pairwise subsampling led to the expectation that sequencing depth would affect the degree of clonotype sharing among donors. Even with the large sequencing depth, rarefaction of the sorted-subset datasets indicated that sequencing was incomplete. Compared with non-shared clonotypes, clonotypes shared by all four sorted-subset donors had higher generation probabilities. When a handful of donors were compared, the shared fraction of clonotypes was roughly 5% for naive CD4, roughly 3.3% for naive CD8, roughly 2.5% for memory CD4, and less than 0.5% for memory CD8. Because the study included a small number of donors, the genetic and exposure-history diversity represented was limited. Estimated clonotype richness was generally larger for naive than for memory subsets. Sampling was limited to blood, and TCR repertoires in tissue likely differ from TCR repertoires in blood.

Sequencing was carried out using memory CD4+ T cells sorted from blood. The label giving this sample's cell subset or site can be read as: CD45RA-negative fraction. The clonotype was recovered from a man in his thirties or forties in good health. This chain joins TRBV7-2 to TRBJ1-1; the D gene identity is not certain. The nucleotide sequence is TGTGCCAGCAGCTTAGCGGCGCCGGGGTCGGGAGTGTTTGAGGCCCAAGCTTTCTTT. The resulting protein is CASSLAAPGSGVFEAQAFF.